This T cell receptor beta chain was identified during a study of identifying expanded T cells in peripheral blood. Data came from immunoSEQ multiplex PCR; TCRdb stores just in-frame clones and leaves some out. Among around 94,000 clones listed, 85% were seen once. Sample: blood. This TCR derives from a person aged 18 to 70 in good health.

CDR3 loop: CASSTGQGASPYLNTGELFF. The CDR3 DNA reads TGCGCCAGCAGCACCGGTCAGGGGGCAAGCCCCTACCTGAACACCGGGGAGCTGTTTTTT. V usage is TRBV5-1 and J usage is TRBJ2-2; 8 nucleotides match TRBD1. The V gene end was trimmed by 4 bases and the J gene end by 1 base; junction bases not matched to a gene: 18. This CDR3 spans 20 amino acids. Germline values: CDR1 SGHRS, CDR2 YFSETQ.